The TCR beta chain described here comes from a study of shared clonotypes between healthy human individuals. Trimming removed 4 bases from V and 0 bases from J; junction bases left unmatched: 6. The germline CDR1 and CDR2 sequences are SGHAT and FQNNGV. There are 16 residues in the CDR3. Measured with immunoSEQ multiplex PCR; TCRdb has only the in-frame clones, and not every one. The table shows about 2 million clones, with roughly 94% occurring only once. CD45RO negativity and positive selection for CCR7 defined naive CD8 cells, a population that excluded terminally differentiated effector memory CD45RA+ cells.

This chain joins TRBV11-2 and TRBJ1-3, with 7 bases identical to TRBD1. The specimen was naive CD8+ T cells sorted from blood. The TCR comes from a man aged 18 to 30 in good health. The CDR3: CASSSRDSSSGNTIYF. The CDR3 nucleotides read TGTGCCAGCAGCTCGAGGGACAGCAGCTCTGGAAACACCATATATTTT.